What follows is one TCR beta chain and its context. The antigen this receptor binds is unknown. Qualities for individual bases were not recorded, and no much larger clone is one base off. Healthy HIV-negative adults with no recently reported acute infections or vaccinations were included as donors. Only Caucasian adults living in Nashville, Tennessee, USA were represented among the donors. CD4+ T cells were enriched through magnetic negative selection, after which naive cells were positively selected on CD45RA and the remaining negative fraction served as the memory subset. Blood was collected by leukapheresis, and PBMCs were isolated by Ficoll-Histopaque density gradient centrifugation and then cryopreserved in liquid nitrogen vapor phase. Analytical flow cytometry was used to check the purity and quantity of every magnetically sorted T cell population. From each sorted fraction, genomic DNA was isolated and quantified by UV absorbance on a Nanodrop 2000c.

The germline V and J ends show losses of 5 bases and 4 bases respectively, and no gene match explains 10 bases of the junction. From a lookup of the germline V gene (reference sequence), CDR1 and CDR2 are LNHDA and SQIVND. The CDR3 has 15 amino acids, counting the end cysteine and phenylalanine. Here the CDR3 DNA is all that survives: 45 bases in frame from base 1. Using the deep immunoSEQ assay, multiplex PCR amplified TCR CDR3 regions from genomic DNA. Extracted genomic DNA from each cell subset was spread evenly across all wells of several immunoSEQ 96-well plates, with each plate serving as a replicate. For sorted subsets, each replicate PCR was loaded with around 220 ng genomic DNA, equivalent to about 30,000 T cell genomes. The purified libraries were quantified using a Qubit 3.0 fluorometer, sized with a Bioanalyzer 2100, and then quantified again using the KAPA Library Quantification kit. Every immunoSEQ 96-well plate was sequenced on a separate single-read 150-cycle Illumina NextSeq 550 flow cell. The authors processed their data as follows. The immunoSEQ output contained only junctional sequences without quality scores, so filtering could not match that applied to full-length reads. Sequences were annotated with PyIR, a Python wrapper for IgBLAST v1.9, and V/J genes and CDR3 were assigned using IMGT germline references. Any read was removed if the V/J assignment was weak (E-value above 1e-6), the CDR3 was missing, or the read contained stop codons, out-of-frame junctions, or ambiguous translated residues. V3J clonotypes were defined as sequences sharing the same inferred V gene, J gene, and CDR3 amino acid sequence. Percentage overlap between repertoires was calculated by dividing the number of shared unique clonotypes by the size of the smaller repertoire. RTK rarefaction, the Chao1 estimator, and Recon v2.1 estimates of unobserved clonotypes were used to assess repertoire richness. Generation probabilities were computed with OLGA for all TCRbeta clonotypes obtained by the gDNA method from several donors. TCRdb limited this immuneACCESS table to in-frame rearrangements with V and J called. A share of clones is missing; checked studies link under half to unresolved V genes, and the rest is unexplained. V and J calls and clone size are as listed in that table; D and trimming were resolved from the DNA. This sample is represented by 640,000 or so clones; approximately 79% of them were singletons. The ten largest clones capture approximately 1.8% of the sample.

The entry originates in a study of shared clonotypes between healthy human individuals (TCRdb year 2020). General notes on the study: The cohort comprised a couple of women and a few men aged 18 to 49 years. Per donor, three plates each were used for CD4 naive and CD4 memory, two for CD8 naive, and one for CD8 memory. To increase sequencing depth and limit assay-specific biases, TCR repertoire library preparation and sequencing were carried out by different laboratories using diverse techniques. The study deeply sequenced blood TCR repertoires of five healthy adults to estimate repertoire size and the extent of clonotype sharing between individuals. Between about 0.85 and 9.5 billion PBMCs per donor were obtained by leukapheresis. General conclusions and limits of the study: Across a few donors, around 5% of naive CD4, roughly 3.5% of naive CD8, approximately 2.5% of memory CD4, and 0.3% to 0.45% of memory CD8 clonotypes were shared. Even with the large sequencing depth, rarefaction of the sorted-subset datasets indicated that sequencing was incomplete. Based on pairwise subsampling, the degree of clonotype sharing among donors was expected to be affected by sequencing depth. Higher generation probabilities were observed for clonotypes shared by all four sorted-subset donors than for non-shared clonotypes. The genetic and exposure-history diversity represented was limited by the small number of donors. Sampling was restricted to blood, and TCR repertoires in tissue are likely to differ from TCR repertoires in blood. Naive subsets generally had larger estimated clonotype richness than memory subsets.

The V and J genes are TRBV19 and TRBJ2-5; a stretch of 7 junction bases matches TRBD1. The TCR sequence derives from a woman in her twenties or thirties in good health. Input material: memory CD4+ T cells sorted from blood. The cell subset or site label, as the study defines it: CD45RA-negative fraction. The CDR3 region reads CASSARDRVGETQYF. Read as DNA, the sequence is TGTGCCAGTAGTGCGCGAGACAGGGTGGGAGAGACCCAGTACTTC.